Below, 10 T cell receptor beta chains from the same sample are listed, as sequenced in a study of molecular identifiers for immune sequencing clone quantification. TCRdb independently ran MiXCR on the PCR reads; one entry per CDR3 protein. The sample lists hundreds of thousands of distinct CDR3 sequences, about 22% occurring once. The sequenced material came from naive CD8+ T cells from blood, with Jurkat cell RNA spiked in. Subset meaning: FACS-sorted CD8+CD4-CCR7+CD45RA+ naive T cells. The source of these receptors is a human donor in good health. Some libraries in this study had Jurkat cell RNA spiked in.

This clonotype was recorded many times. The chain uses TRBV10-3 and TRBJ2-2; 13 bases fit TRBD2. The CDR3 totals 15 residues. Germline values: CDR1 ENHRY, CDR2 SYGVKD. Trimming removed 9 bases from V and 1 base from J; junction bases left unmatched: 2. The chain's CDR3 is CAMGTSGKNTGELFF. The CDR3 DNA reads as TGTGCCATGGGGACTAGCGGGAAGAACACCGGGGAGCTGTTTTTT.

This clonotype was counted only a few times. The V call is TRBV12-3 or TRBV12-4, the J call TRBJ1-2; TRBD1 aligns across 7 bases. The CDR3 is 13 amino acids. V shed 5 bases, J shed 4 bases, and the junction held 4 bases outside the gene matches. CDR3 bases: TGTGCCAGCAGTATGACAGGGTTCTATGGCTACACCTTC. Amino acid sequence: CASSMTGFYGYTF.

The sample holds many counts of this clonotype. The chain carries TRBV27 and TRBJ1-6, with 9 bases aligning to TRBD1. CDR1 and CDR2 from the germline V gene are MNHEY and SMNVEV (reference sequence). V dropped 7 bases and J dropped 7; count of bases not matched to a gene: 5. CDR3 size: 14 residues. The chain's CDR3 is CASTWDRVNSPLHF. In nucleotides, the CDR3 is TGTGCCAGCACCTGGGACAGGGTAAATTCACCCCTCCACTTT.

This clonotype was counted only a few times. The rearrangement joins TRBV9 to TRBJ2-3; tentatively, D is TRBD2 (6 bases). Looked up from germline, CDR1 is SGDLS and CDR2 is YYNGEE. Trimming took 3 bases from V and 3 from J, leaving 14 bases between them. This CDR3 is 15 amino acids long. The chain's CDR3 is CASSEEGQQTDTQYF. CDR3 in DNA: TGTGCCAGCAGCGAGGAGGGGCAGCAGACAGATACGCAGTATTTT.

In its sample, this clonotype was seen many times. J is TRBJ2-2 and V is TRBV2; possible D gene TRBD2, 6 bases. Trimming took 8 bases from V and 2 from J, leaving 15 bases between them. From germline, CDR1 is SNHLY and CDR2 FYNNEI. The CDR3 has 15 amino acids. The CDR3 reads CASAPGDVNTGELFF. Here the CDR3 DNA reads TGTGCCAGCGCCCCGGGGGATGTTAACACCGGGGAGCTGTTTTTT.

This clonotype appeared many times. The rearrangement joins TRBV6-6 to TRBJ2-5; 12 bases line up with TRBD1. CDR3 length: 17 amino acids. The germline V gene has CDR1 MNHNY and CDR2 SVGAGI (reference sequence). The V and J ends lost 2 bases and 2 bases, in that order; junction bases with no gene match: 6. Written as DNA, the CDR3 is TGTGCCAGCAGTTACGAGGGGACAGGGGGCCTACAAGAGACCCAGTACTTC. It is translated as CASSYEGTGGLQETQYF.

This clonotype was seen a few times. The chain links TRBV2 to TRBJ2-1; D may be TRBD2 (5 bases). This CDR3 spans 12 amino acids. V was clipped by 5 bases and J by 10 bases, with 12 bases between them. Germline V gene data show CDR1 as SNHLY and CDR2 as FYNNEI. The chain's CDR3 is CASSPRRGEQFF. CDR3 in DNA: TGTGCCAGCAGTCCCCGGCGAGGGGAGCAGTTCTTC.

Concerning this clonotype: Mismatch with germline at one junction end may stem from a read error. V and J are TRBV5-6 and TRBJ2-7; D may be TRBD2 (6 bases). Per the germline V gene, CDR1 is SGHDT and CDR2 is YYEEEE. This CDR3 spans 15 amino acids. The CDR3 sequence: CASSLRRGLNYEQHF. CDR3 in DNA: TGTGCCAGCAGTCTCCGGCGGGGACTGAACTACGAGCAGCACTTC. Drawing the rest from reference TRBV5-6 and TRBJ2-7, the complete variable domain is DAGVTQSPTHLIKTRGQQVTLRCSPKSGHDTVSWYQQALGQGPQFIFQYYEEEERQRGNFPDRFSGHQFPNYSSELNVNALLLGDSALYLCASSLRRGLNYEQHFGPGTRLTVT.

This clonotype was observed at least ten times. V and J are TRBV20-1 and TRBJ1-5, with D maybe TRBD1 (5 bases). Trimming pared 6 bases from V and 3 bases from J, leaving 18 bases between. Looked up from germline, CDR1 is DFQATT and CDR2 is SNEGSKA (reference sequence). The CDR3 covers 15 residues. CDR3 amino acids: CSAPLGDRHNQPQHF. The CDR3 DNA follows: TGCAGTGCACCCCTCGGCGACAGACACAATCAGCCCCAGCATTTT.

This clonotype was counted ten times or more. The chain links TRBV19 to TRBJ1-1; 7 bases align to TRBD1. CDR1 and CDR2 (germline): LNHDA, SQIVND (reference sequence). Trimming took 5 bases from V and 0 from J; bases not matched to a gene: 6. This CDR3 region has 15 residues. For the CDR3, the DNA is TGTGCCAGTAGTGTGGGACAGCTCATGAACACTGAAGCTTTCTTT. It yields the protein CASSVGQLMNTEAFF.